A selection of T cell receptor beta chains follows, all from one sample in a study of monozygotic twins with inflammatory bowel disease. TCRdb reanalyzed the 5' RACE reads, giving one entry per CDR3 protein sequence and no DNA. The sample has approximately 160,000 distinct CDR3 sequences. Specimen: blood. These TCRs come from a human donor with ulcerative colitis or Crohn's disease, or a healthy co-twin of an affected twin (not recorded which). Both conserved end residues are part of each CDR3.

cdr3_aa j_call v_call
CASSSWTSGIDNEQFF TRBJ2-1 TRBV7-9
CASSPPWGETQYF TRBJ2-5 TRBV12-3/TRBV12-4
CASSYAETQYF TRBJ2-5 TRBV6-5
CASSLVEEQYF TRBJ2-7 TRBV7-2
CASSLVGTSGSYEQYF TRBJ2-7 TRBV5-1
CSAIPLASWGEQYF TRBJ2-7 TRBV20-1
CASSRTGAAGNTIYF TRBJ1-3 TRBV7-2
CAWSVPPWYGYTF TRBJ1-2 TRBV30
CVSSQEIPASGSSYEQYF TRBJ2-7 TRBV4-2
CASSIVVGITEAFF TRBJ1-1 TRBV19
CASSYSEWLREQYF TRBJ2-7 TRBV6-6
CASSSRASGLYNEQFF TRBJ2-1 TRBV28
CASSPGWETGELFF TRBJ2-2 TRBV6-1
CASSGRTDQETQYF TRBJ2-5 TRBV7-7